The rows below give T cell receptor beta chains drawn from one sample of a study of shared clonotypes between healthy human individuals. Method: immunoSEQ multiplex PCR; TCRdb's copy keeps in-frame clones and lacks some. The profile shows 300,000 or so clones, less than 85% of them singletons. Material: memory CD4+ T cells sorted from blood. These receptor sequences come from a man aged 30 to 39 in good health. CDR3s include the opening cysteine and the closing phenylalanine or tryptophan. A D gene is named only where the DNA matches it firmly. Size values are once, few and many counts, or a class for expanded clones, and some rows have none.

J: TRBJ1-5; V: TRBV6-1; size: few; D: -; CDR3: CASSPWNQPQHF; DNA: TGTGCCAGCAGTCCCTGGAATCAGCCCCAGCATTTT
J: TRBJ2-7; V: TRBV18; size: -; D: -; CDR3: CASSPQNYEQYF; DNA: TGTGCCAGCTCACCACAGAACTACGAGCAGTACTTC
J: TRBJ2-7; V: TRBV7-2; size: -; D: -; CDR3: CASSLSRMRQYF; DNA: TGTGCCAGCAGCTTATCTCGTATGCGTCAGTACTTC
J: TRBJ2-1; V: TRBV14; size: -; D: -; CDR3: CASSQGTLGGQFF; DNA: TGTGCCAGCAGCCAAGGGACGTTAGGGGGGCAGTTCTTC
J: TRBJ1-2; V: TRBV30; size: -; D: -; CDR3: CAWESPLSGYTF; DNA: TGTGCCTGGGAAAGTCCGCTCTCTGGCTACACCTTC
J: TRBJ1-3; V: TRBV5-1; size: -; D: -; CDR3: CASSLGQSFGGGNTIYF; DNA: TGCGCCAGCAGCTTGGGACAGTCATTTGGGGGTGGAAACACCATATATTTT
J: TRBJ2-6; V: TRBV29-1; size: -; D: -; CDR3: CSVTWGAHSGANVLTF; DNA: TGCAGCGTCACCTGGGGCGCCCACTCTGGGGCCAACGTCCTGACTTTC
J: TRBJ1-1; V: TRBV5-1; size: -; D: -; CDR3: CASRDEHTIPRSTEAFF; DNA: TGCGCCAGCAGAGACGAGCACACAATTCCGAGGAGCACTGAAGCTTTCTTT
J: TRBJ2-5; V: TRBV29-1; size: few; D: -; CDR3: CSSTGTTIETQYF; DNA: TGCAGCAGCACCGGGACAACAATAGAGACCCAGTACTTC
J: TRBJ1-2; V: TRBV2; size: -; D: -; CDR3: CASRGDTFNYGYTF; DNA: TGTGCCAGCAGGGGGGACACTTTTAACTATGGCTACACCTTC
J: TRBJ2-7; V: TRBV2; size: few; D: TRBD1; CDR3: CAWTGGSYEQYF; DNA: TGTGCCTGGACAGGGGGCAGTTACGAGCAGTACTTC
J: TRBJ1-2; V: TRBV6-1; size: few; D: -; CDR3: CASRSDRNYGYTF; DNA: TGTGCCAGCAGATCGGACAGAAACTATGGCTACACCTTC
J: TRBJ2-3; V: TRBV4-3; size: -; D: TRBD2; CDR3: CASSPEAGAATDTQYF; DNA: TGCGCCAGCAGCCCCGAAGCGGGAGCAGCAACAGATACGCAGTATTTT
J: TRBJ2-7; V: TRBV29-1; size: once; D: TRBD2; CDR3: CSVVPSGIDEQYF; DNA: TGCAGCGTTGTCCCTAGCGGGATCGACGAGCAGTACTTC
J: TRBJ2-3; V: TRBV2; size: once; D: TRBD2; CDR3: CASSGLGDTQYF; DNA: TGTGCCAGCAGCGGACTAGGTGATACGCAGTATTTT
J: TRBJ1-1; V: TRBV5-5; size: once; D: TRBD1; CDR3: CASSRQGDTEAFF; DNA: TGTGCCAGCAGCCGACAGGGGGACACTGAAGCTTTCTTT
J: TRBJ2-5; V: TRBV11-2; size: few; D: -; CDR3: CASSLRIGFLQETQYF; DNA: TGTGCCAGCAGCTTACGAATCGGATTCCTGCAAGAGACCCAGTACTTC
J: TRBJ2-7; V: TRBV5-4; size: -; D: -; CDR3: CASSLVPGLYEQYF; DNA: TGTGCCAGCAGCTTGGTCCCAGGGCTATACGAGCAGTACTTC
J: TRBJ2-5; V: TRBV15; size: -; D: -; CDR3: CATRKGLTSEETQYF; DNA: TGTGCCACCAGGAAGGGCCTTACTTCCGAGGAGACCCAGTACTTC
J: TRBJ1-2; V: TRBV9; size: -; D: TRBD1; CDR3: CASSAGQADYGYTF; DNA: TGTGCCAGCAGCGCCGGACAGGCAGACTATGGCTACACCTTC
J: TRBJ1-1; V: TRBV18; size: -; D: -; CDR3: CANSRGTNTEAFF; DNA: TGTGCCAACTCCCGGGGGACGAACACTGAAGCTTTCTTT
J: TRBJ2-1; V: TRBV19; size: few; D: TRBD1; CDR3: CASSPGTGDAYNEQFF; DNA: TGTGCCAGTAGTCCCGGGACAGGGGATGCCTACAATGAGCAGTTCTTC
J: TRBJ1-5; V: TRBV2; size: -; D: TRBD1; CDR3: CASSAGTGGWSNQPQHF; DNA: TGTGCCAGCAGTGCCGGGACAGGGGGCTGGAGCAATCAGCCCCAGCATTTT
J: TRBJ2-7; V: TRBV6-6; size: -; D: -; CDR3: CASSERNEQYF; DNA: TGTGCCAGCAGTGAAAGGAACGAGCAGTACTTC
J: TRBJ2-7; V: TRBV7-2; size: -; D: -; CDR3: CASSGRRDSYEQYF; DNA: TGTGCCAGCAGCGGGAGGAGGGATTCGTACGAGCAGTACTTC
J: TRBJ2-2; V: TRBV14; size: few; D: -; CDR3: CASSRTDSYTGELFF; DNA: TGTGCCAGCAGCCGGACCGACTCCTACACCGGGGAGCTGTTTTTT
J: TRBJ1-3; V: TRBV2; size: -; D: -; CDR3: CASGDTGLPRNTIYF; DNA: TGTGCCAGCGGAGACACAGGGCTCCCAAGAAACACCATATATTTT
J: TRBJ1-5; V: TRBV19; size: -; D: -; CDR3: CASNRGLGGNQPQHF; DNA: TGTGCCAGTAATCGGGGGCTGGGGGGCAATCAGCCCCAGCATTTT
J: TRBJ1-4; V: TRBV5-6; size: -; D: -; CDR3: CASSLAVFNEKLFF; DNA: TGTGCCAGCAGCTTGGCAGTCTTTAATGAAAAACTGTTTTTT
J: TRBJ2-7; V: TRBV21-1; size: -; D: -; CDR3: CASYTGDHESSYEQYF; DNA: TGTGCCAGCTATACAGGGGACCACGAGAGCTCCTACGAGCAGTACTTC
J: TRBJ2-3; V: TRBV27; size: -; D: -; CDR3: CASRKKGQGGTDTQYF; DNA: TGTGCCAGCAGGAAAAAGGGACAAGGGGGCACAGATACGCAGTATTTT
J: TRBJ1-2; V: TRBV6-5; size: -; D: -; CDR3: CASRISAGVAGGYTF; DNA: TGTGCCAGCAGGATTTCGGCGGGAGTCGCGGGGGGCTACACCTTC
J: TRBJ1-1; V: TRBV7-8; size: once; D: TRBD1; CDR3: CASSFRQGRFATEAFF; DNA: TGTGCCAGCAGCTTCAGACAGGGACGCTTCGCCACTGAAGCTTTCTTT
J: TRBJ2-7; V: TRBV5-6; size: -; D: TRBD1; CDR3: CASSLPPPDRGQYF; DNA: TGTGCCAGCAGCTTGCCGCCTCCGGACAGGGGGCAGTACTTC
J: TRBJ2-5; V: TRBV7-8; size: -; D: TRBD2; CDR3: CASSRLGLAGRETQYF; DNA: TGTGCCAGCAGCCGATTGGGACTAGCGGGAAGAGAGACCCAGTACTTC
J: TRBJ2-3; V: TRBV11-3; size: -; D: TRBD2; CDR3: CASSPRAGSTDTQYF; DNA: TGTGCCAGCAGCCCTAGAGCGGGAAGCACAGATACGCAGTATTTT
J: TRBJ2-2; V: TRBV11-3; size: once; D: -; CDR3: CASSLDVGNTGELFF; DNA: TGTGCCAGCAGCTTAGACGTGGGTAACACCGGGGAGCTGTTTTTT
J: TRBJ1-6; V: TRBV7-9; size: -; D: TRBD1; CDR3: CASSLGGQGDSPLHF; DNA: TGTGCCAGCAGCTTAGGTGGACAGGGGGACTCACCCCTCCACTTT
J: TRBJ2-3; V: TRBV28; size: -; D: -; CDR3: CASSLEVTQYF; DNA: TGTGCCAGCAGTTTAGAGGTTACGCAGTATTTT
J: TRBJ1-6; V: TRBV2; size: -; D: -; CDR3: CASSEHSPLHF; DNA: TGTGCCAGCAGTGAGCACTCACCCCTCCACTTT
J: TRBJ2-3; V: TRBV27; size: -; D: -; CDR3: CASSLSFSTDTQYF; DNA: TGTGCCAGCAGTTTATCCTTTAGCACAGATACGCAGTATTTT
J: TRBJ2-1; V: TRBV10-3; size: -; D: TRBD2; CDR3: CAISESRVKGGLAATYNEQFF; DNA: TGTGCCATCAGTGAGTCAAGGGTTAAGGGCGGACTAGCGGCAACCTACAATGAGCAGTTCTTC
J: TRBJ2-5; V: TRBV11-3; size: -; D: TRBD2; CDR3: CASSLGTLAGGGTQYF; DNA: TGTGCCAGCAGCTTGGGAACACTAGCGGGAGGCGGAACCCAGTACTTC
J: TRBJ2-1; V: TRBV10-1; size: few; D: -; CDR3: CASSERGSSYNEQFF; DNA: TGCGCCAGCAGTGAGCGGGGGAGCTCCTACAATGAGCAGTTCTTC
J: TRBJ2-1; V: TRBV9; size: -; D: TRBD1; CDR3: CASSVGAGTGTNEQFF; DNA: TGTGCCAGCAGCGTAGGCGCCGGGACAGGGACCAATGAGCAGTTCTTC
J: TRBJ2-5; V: TRBV5-4; size: -; D: -; CDR3: CASSLGDLETQYF; DNA: TGTGCCAGCAGCTTAGGCGATTTGGAGACCCAGTACTTC
J: TRBJ2-5; V: TRBV18; size: few; D: -; CDR3: CASSPPSQGRETQYF; DNA: TGTGCCAGCTCACCACCGTCACAGGGTAGGGAGACCCAGTACTTC
J: TRBJ1-1; V: TRBV19; size: -; D: -; CDR3: CASSIVGVKNTEAFF; DNA: TGTGCCAGTAGTATAGTAGGGGTGAAGAACACTGAAGCTTTCTTT
J: TRBJ2-7; V: TRBV6-1; size: -; D: -; CDR3: CATHEVVASRVYF; DNA: TGTGCCACCCATGAGGTAGTAGCGAGCCGTGTTTACTTC
J: TRBJ2-1; V: TRBV19; size: few; D: -; CDR3: CASSISSPPYNEQFF; DNA: TGTGCCAGTAGTATTTCCAGTCCACCCTACAATGAGCAGTTCTTC
J: TRBJ2-2; V: TRBV7-6; size: -; D: -; CDR3: CASSWGSTGELFF; DNA: TGTGCCAGCAGCTGGGGAAGCACCGGGGAGCTGTTTTTT
J: TRBJ1-4; V: TRBV7-9; size: -; D: -; CDR3: CASSPPDVRLFF; DNA: TGTGCCAGCAGTCCTCCCGACGTTAGACTGTTTTTT
J: TRBJ2-1; V: TRBV19; size: -; D: -; CDR3: CASSGYGRGNEQFF; DNA: TGTGCCAGTAGCGGTTACGGTAGGGGCAATGAGCAGTTCTTC